The 4 T cell receptor beta chains reported below all come from one sample, sequenced in a study of glioma-infiltrating T cells. The iRepertoire nested amplicon-rescue multiplex PCR amplified TCR alpha and beta CDR3s from RNA. From the multiplex PCR reads, TCRdb called clonotypes with MiXCR, one entry per CDR3 protein. The sample holds about 140,000 distinct CDR3 sequences; about two fifths are singletons and the top ten take around 18%. Sequencing input: glioma tissue, nonneoplastic brain tissue, or PBMCs (not recorded which). These receptors all come from a human donor with low-grade glioma or glioblastoma, undergoing nonglioma brain surgery, or in good health (not recorded which).

This clonotype was counted only a few times. The chain couples TRBV6-1 to TRBJ1-2; D might be TRBD1 (5 bases). The CDR3 runs to 15 residues. Germline V gives CDR1 MNHNS, CDR2 SASEGT. V dropped 5 bases and J dropped 8 bases, with 21 bases sitting between them. This CDR3 reads CASSQQDGARGGYTF. CDR3 sequence (DNA): TGTGCCAGCAGTCAACAGGACGGGGCGAGGGGAGGCTACACCTTC.

The chain employs TRBV19 and TRBJ1-5; TRBD1 agrees at 8 bases. Trimming at V came to 3 bases and at J to 3 bases, leaving 4 bases not matched to a gene. The V gene's germline CDR1 is LNHDA and CDR2 SQIVND (reference sequence). The CDR3 has 15 amino acids. CDR3 nucleotide sequence: TGTGCCAGTAGTATTGGGACAGGATTCAATCAGCCCCAGCATTTT. It translates to CASSIGTGFNQPQHF.

The V and J genes are TRBV4-1 and TRBJ1-2, with D hard to call. The germline CDR1 and CDR2 sequences are MGHRA and YSYEKL. CDR3 length: 14 amino acids. The germline V and J ends were trimmed by 2 bases and 4 bases, with 11 bases remaining between them. CDR3 DNA: TGCGCCAGCAGCCAACTAGACATCCCCTATGGCTACACCTTC. Its translation: CASSQLDIPYGYTF.

The chain recombines TRBV7-8 with TRBJ2-7; a possible D gene is TRBD1 (5 bases). Germline V gives CDR1 SGHVS, CDR2 FQNEAQ. V lost 1 base and J lost 2, with 12 bases in between. The CDR3 is made up of 15 amino acids. Written as DNA, the CDR3 is TGTGCCAGCAGCTTAGAAGGCCAGGGTGCCTACGAGCAGTACTTC. Its protein product is CASSLEGQGAYEQYF.